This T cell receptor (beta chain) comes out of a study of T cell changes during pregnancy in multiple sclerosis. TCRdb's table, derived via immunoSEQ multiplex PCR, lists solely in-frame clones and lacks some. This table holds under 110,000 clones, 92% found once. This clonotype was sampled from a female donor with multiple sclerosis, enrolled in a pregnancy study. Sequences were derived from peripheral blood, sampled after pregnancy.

In nucleotides, the CDR3 is TGTGCCAGCTCACGCTCGAAGGGACTAGCAAACACAGATACGCAGTATTTT. It is translated as CASSRSKGLANTDTQYF. J is TRBJ2-3 and V is TRBV18, with TRBD2 matching over 9 bases. The germline CDR1 and CDR2 sequences are KGHSH and LQKENI. This CDR3 is built from 17 residues. With 4 bases clipped from V and 2 bases from J, the junction kept 10 bases outside the gene matches.